The rows below give T cell receptor beta chains drawn from one sample of a study of CD8+CD57+ T cells in acquired aplastic anemia. TCRdb passed the reads through MiXCR, listing each CDR3 protein once. The sample consists of more than 100,000 distinct CDR3 sequences, around 50% of them appearing once. Sequenced sample: sorted CD4+, CD8+, or CD8+CD57+ T cells (not recorded which) from PBMCs. The receptors shown here come from a human donor in good health, serving as a control. The conserved cysteine and the conserved F or W are not part of the CDR3 here.

v_call,j_call,cdr3_aa
TRBV2,TRBJ1-2,ASSLTPIGQGTT
TRBV19,TRBJ1-5,ASSTYSGWSNQPQH
TRBV29-1,TRBJ1-3,SVGRGLGNTIY
TRBV20-1,TRBJ2-3,SAREYRLPRDTQY
TRBV29-1,TRBJ2-2,SVVRGGVDGTGELF
TRBV18,TRBJ2-7,ASSPLGAGVRVGMGNDEQY
TRBV2,TRBJ1-2,ASSDGRVNYGYT
TRBV6-5,TRBJ2-7,ASSYGLAGDYEQY
TRBV7-9,TRBJ1-1,ASNRVGLMNTEAF
TRBV2,TRBJ2-7,ASSEVVLAGGPSYEQY
TRBV19,TRBJ1-2,ASRTRNYGYT
TRBV2,TRBJ1-1,ATLAGGVTEAF
TRBV10-3,TRBJ2-7,AISESFGRVTYEQY
TRBV18,TRBJ1-1,ASSPGDRALNTEAF
TRBV9,TRBJ1-2,ASYRFNYGYT
TRBV19,TRBJ1-5,ASTGGQGNRQPQH
TRBV7-2,TRBJ2-3,ASSFSGSLSTDTQY
TRBV20-1,TRBJ1-4,SARNNRDGEKLF
TRBV5-5,TRBJ1-2,ASSRAGGERGYT
TRBV2,TRBJ2-7,ASSEVGAGPYEQY
TRBV20-1,TRBJ1-1,SARDLGRTTEAF
TRBV19,TRBJ2-3,ASSIGGATLTDTQY
TRBV15,TRBJ2-1,ATSDGQSSYNEQF
TRBV2,TRBJ1-1,ASRQGPEAF